These 18 T cell receptor beta chains originate from one sample sequenced in a study of identical twins. TCRdb reprocessed the 5' RACE reads via MiXCR and lists one record per CDR3 protein. Seen here are 1,800,000 or so distinct CDR3 sequences, less than 40% observed once, and the top ten hold about 0.25%. The sample taken for sequencing was cord blood. These receptors were collected from a newborn girl in good health.

V is TRBV12-3 or TRBV12-4 and J is TRBJ1-1, with D tentatively TRBD1 (6 bases). CDR3 length: 13 amino acids. Between the trimmed V and J ends, which lost 7 bases and 0 bases, there was a span of 9 bases. The CDR3 spells CASTWTVNTEAFF. In DNA, the CDR3 is TGTGCCAGCACCTGGACAGTGAACACTGAAGCTTTCTTT.

The chain has TRBV18 and TRBJ2-3; possibly TRBD1 for D (7 bases). Germline V gene sequence: CDR1 KGHSH, CDR2 LQKENI. Deletions cut 1 base from V and 0 bases from J, with 11 bases between. The CDR3 runs 16 residues. Here the CDR3 DNA reads TGTGCCAGCTCACCACTACAGGGGACTAGCACAGATACGCAGTATTTT. Translated, it gives CASSPLQGTSTDTQYF.

The CDR3 sequence: CASSLLWTGRGSPLHF. The CDR3 DNA reads as TGTGCCAGCAGTTTACTGTGGACAGGCAGGGGTTCACCCCTCCACTTT. The chain carries TRBV28 and TRBJ1-6, with 7 bases lining up with TRBD1. With 2 bases clipped from V and 9 bases from J, the junction kept 10 bases outside the gene matches. The CDR3 has 16 residues. CDR1 is MDHEN, CDR2 SYDVKM, per germline. Full variable domain (missing parts from reference TRBV28 and TRBJ1-6): DVKVTQSSRYLVKRTGEKVFLECVQDMDHENMFWYRQDPGLGLRLIYFSYDVKMKEKGDIPEGYSVSREKKERFSLILESASTNQTSMYLCASSLLWTGRGSPLHFGNGTRLTVT.

The chain joins TRBV14 to TRBJ1-2; unclear D gene. V shed 3 bases and J shed 4 bases, with 9 bases lying between them. Germline assignment: CDR1 SGHDN and CDR2 FVKESK. The CDR3 spans 13 residues. The CDR3 region is CASSHPHLYGYTF. CDR3 sequence (DNA): TGTGCCAGCAGCCACCCTCACCTCTATGGCTACACCTTC.

V usage is TRBV20-1 and J usage is TRBJ2-1; D ambiguous. Trimming stripped 7 bases from V and 2 bases from J, with 6 bases between. CDR1 and CDR2 (germline): DFQATT, SNEGSKA (reference sequence). This CDR3 is built from 11 residues. As DNA, the CDR3 is TGCAGTGAAGGGCCCTACAATGAGCAGTTCTTC. The encoded protein is CSEGPYNEQFF.

This clonotype was seen a few times. The chain couples TRBV12-3 or TRBV12-4 to TRBJ2-3; possible D gene TRBD2, 5 bases. The CDR3 loop spans 13 amino acids. With 6 bases removed from V and 2 bases from J, the gap between germline ends came to 9 bases. CDR3 loop: CASRLTTTDTQYF. The DNA of the CDR3 is TGTGCCAGCAGATTGACTACCACAGATACGCAGTATTTT.

This clonotype has at least ten counts. The genes are TRBV9 and TRBJ2-3; 8 bases align to TRBD2. The CDR3 is made up of 14 amino acids. Germline values: CDR1 SGDLS, CDR2 YYNGEE. The junction had 3 bases not matched to a gene; V was cut back by 5 bases and J by 1 base. CDR3 in amino acids: CASSVSGGTDTQYF. DNA of the CDR3: TGTGCCAGCAGTGTTAGCGGGGGCACAGATACGCAGTATTTT. Supplemented by reference TRBV9 and TRBJ2-3, the full variable domain reads DSGVTQTPKHLITATGQRVTLRCSPRSGDLSVYWYQQSLDQGLQFLIQYYNGEERAKGNILERFSAQQFPDLHSELNLSSLELGDSALYFCASSVSGGTDTQYFGPGTRLTVL.

The chain uses TRBV10-2 and TRBJ2-1; 7 nucleotides match TRBD2. The CDR3 has 15 residues. Germline V gives CDR1 WSHSY, CDR2 SAAADI. V trimming: 1 base; J trimming: 5 bases; junction bases outside the gene matches: 5. In DNA form, the CDR3 reads TGCGCCAGCAGTGAGTGGGCGGGGGTGCACAATGAGCAGTTCTTC. Its protein is CASSEWAGVHNEQFF.

This sequence joins TRBV5-1 and TRBJ2-1, with TRBD2 identical over 12 bases. Trimming at V came to 1 base and at J to 0 bases, leaving 5 bases not matched to a gene. Germline lookup yields CDR1 SGHRS and CDR2 YFSETQ. There are 18 residues in the CDR3. In nucleotides, the CDR3 is TGCGCCAGCAGCTTGAGGAGGACTAGCGGGGCCTCCTACAATGAGCAGTTCTTC. Translated: CASSLRRTSGASYNEQFF.

This clonotype was counted only a few times. This chain uses TRBV21-1 with TRBJ1-2; the DNA was not used to check the table's D call, TRBD1. TRBV21-1 is flagged as a pseudogene. The CDR3 length is 16 residues. CDR3 loop: CASTAQKVQGAYGYTF. CDR3 in DNA: TGTGCCAGCACCGCTCAAAAAGTACAGGGAGCCTATGGCTACACCTTC.

This clonotype was found a few times. The chain employs TRBV12-3 or TRBV12-4 and TRBJ1-5; no reliable D call. The CDR3 length is 13 residues. V lost 3 bases and J 7 bases, leaving 10 bases between the germline ends. The CDR3 region is CASSLGEVQPQHF. CDR3 DNA: TGTGCCAGCAGTTTGGGAGAGGTGCAGCCCCAGCATTTT.

The rearrangement links TRBV7-2 to TRBJ2-5, with 7 bases fitting TRBD2. The CDR3 totals 15 residues. CDR1 and CDR2 from the germline V gene are SGHTA and FQGNSA. The V and J ends lost 1 base and 3 bases, in that order; junction bases with no gene match: 5. The CDR3 sequence is CASSLGGRGEETQYF. In DNA form, the CDR3 reads TGTGCCAGCAGCTTAGGCGGGAGAGGGGAAGAGACCCAGTACTTC.

With respect to this clonotype: A junction boundary mismatches the germline segment, possibly from a read error. V gene TRBV19 combines with J gene TRBJ2-7, with D perhaps TRBD1 (6 bases). The V gene's germline CDR1 is LNHDA and CDR2 SQIVND (reference sequence). The CDR3 has 13 amino acids. The CDR3 bases are TGTGCCAGAAGTATGCGGACAGCCTACGAGCAGTACTTC. Translation gives CARSMRTAYEQYF. The full variable domain, with the rest looked up from reference TRBV19 and TRBJ2-7, is DGGITQSPKYLFRKEGQNVTLSCEQNLNHDAMYWYRQDPGQGLRLIYYSQIVNDFQKGDIAEGYSVSREKKESFPLTVTSAQKNPTAFYLCARSMRTAYEQYFGPGTRLTVT.

This chain connects TRBV3-1 to TRBJ1-2; 9 positions match TRBD1. The CDR3 covers 14 residues. The germline CDR1 and CDR2 sequences are LGHDT and YNNKEL (reference sequence). Losses at the gene ends were 5 bases for V and 4 bases for J; bases not matched to a gene: 5. The CDR3 is CASSYRDRVYGYTF. The CDR3 nucleotides read TGTGCCAGCAGCTACCGGGACAGGGTCTATGGCTACACCTTC.

The chain uses TRBV7-2 and TRBJ1-5; TRBD1 matches 10 bases. The CDR3 has 18 residues. The V gene end was trimmed by 1 base and the J gene end by 1 base; junction bases not matched to a gene: 7. CDR1 SGHTA and CDR2 FQGNSA come from the germline V gene. CDR3 nucleotides: TGTGCCAGCAGCTTAGGCCCGGGGACAGGGGTAAGCAATCAGCCCCAGCATTTT. Its protein is CASSLGPGTGVSNQPQHF.

The J gene is TRBJ2-4, the V gene TRBV7-2; D uncertain. CDR1 and CDR2 from the germline V gene are SGHTA and FQGNSA. Deletions cut 3 bases from V and 15 bases from J, with 15 bases between. The CDR3 is 12 residues long. CDR3 nucleotides: TGTGCCAGCAGCTTTTTTAGCTACGAGCGGTACTTC. Translation: CASSFFSYERYF.

This clonotype showed up just a few times. The chain recombines TRBV20-1 with TRBJ2-4, with 9 bases lining up with TRBD2. The better agreement between TRBJ2-7 and the DNA end casts doubt on the J call. The CDR3 consists of 13 residues. Germline V gives CDR1 DFQATT, CDR2 SNEGSKA (reference sequence). CDR3 protein: CSASPSGDYEQYF. In DNA, the CDR3 is TGCAGTGCCAGCCCTAGCGGGGACTACGAGCAGTACTTC.

The CDR3 DNA reads as TGTGCCACCAGCAGACTAGCGGGAGGGCCTTACAATGAGCAGTTCTTC. Its translation: CATSRLAGGPYNEQFF. The chain combines TRBV15 with TRBJ2-1; 12 bases are shared with TRBD2. The CDR3 has 16 residues. V trimming: 2 bases; J trimming: 4 bases; junction bases outside the gene matches: 3. Germline CDR1 reads LNHNV; CDR2 reads YYDKDF (reference sequence).